This TCR beta chain was recorded in a study of shared clonotypes between healthy human individuals. Genomic DNA (from each subset) was split evenly across several immunoSEQ plates. Profiled with immunoSEQ multiplex PCR; TCRdb holds only in-frame clones, not every one. This repertoire shows some 580,000 clones, roughly 98% found once; its top ten account for more than 0.3%. CD8 cells classed as naive were CD45RO-negative and positively selected for CCR7, excluding terminally differentiated effector memory CD45RA+ cells. The germline CDR1 and CDR2 sequences are LNHDA and SQIVND (reference sequence). V gave up 3 bases and J gave up 3 bases, with 12 bases separating them. This CDR3 contains 14 residues.

The source is a man aged 25-40 years in good health. This chain joins TRBV19 and TRBJ2-7; a possible D gene is TRBD2 (5 bases). Specimen: naive CD8+ T cells sorted from blood. In DNA form, the CDR3 reads TGTGCCAGTAGTATCTCAGGAGAGGGCTACGAGCAGTACTTC. Translating it yields CASSISGEGYEQYF. The full variable domain, completed using reference TRBV19 and TRBJ2-7, is DGGITQSPKYLFRKEGQNVTLSCEQNLNHDAMYWYRQDPGQGLRLIYYSQIVNDFQKGDIAEGYSVSREKKESFPLTVTSAQKNPTAFYLCASSISGEGYEQYFGPGTRLTVT.